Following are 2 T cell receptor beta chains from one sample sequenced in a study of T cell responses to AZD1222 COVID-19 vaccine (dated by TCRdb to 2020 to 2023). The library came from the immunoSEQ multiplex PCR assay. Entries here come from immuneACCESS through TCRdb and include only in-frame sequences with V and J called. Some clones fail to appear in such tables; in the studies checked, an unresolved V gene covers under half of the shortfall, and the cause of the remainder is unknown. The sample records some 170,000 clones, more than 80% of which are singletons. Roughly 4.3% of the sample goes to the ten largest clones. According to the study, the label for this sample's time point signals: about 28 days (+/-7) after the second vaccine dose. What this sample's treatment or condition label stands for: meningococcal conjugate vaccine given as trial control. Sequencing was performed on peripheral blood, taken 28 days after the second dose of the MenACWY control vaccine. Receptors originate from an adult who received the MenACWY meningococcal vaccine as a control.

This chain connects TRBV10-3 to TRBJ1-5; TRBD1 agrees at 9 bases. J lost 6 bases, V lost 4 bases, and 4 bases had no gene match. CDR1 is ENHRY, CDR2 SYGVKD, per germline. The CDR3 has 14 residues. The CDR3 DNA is TGTGCCATCAGTGGGGACAGGGAGCGTCAGCCCCAGCATTTT. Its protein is CAISGDRERQPQHF.

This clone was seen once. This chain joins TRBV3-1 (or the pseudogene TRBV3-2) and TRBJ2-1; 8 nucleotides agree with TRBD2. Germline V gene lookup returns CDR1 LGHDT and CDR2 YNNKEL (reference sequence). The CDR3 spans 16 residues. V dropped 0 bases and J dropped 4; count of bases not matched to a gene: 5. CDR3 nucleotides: TGTGCCAGCAGCCAAGATCCCCCGGGAGGGTACAATGAGCAGTTCTTC. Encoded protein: CASSQDPPGGYNEQFF.